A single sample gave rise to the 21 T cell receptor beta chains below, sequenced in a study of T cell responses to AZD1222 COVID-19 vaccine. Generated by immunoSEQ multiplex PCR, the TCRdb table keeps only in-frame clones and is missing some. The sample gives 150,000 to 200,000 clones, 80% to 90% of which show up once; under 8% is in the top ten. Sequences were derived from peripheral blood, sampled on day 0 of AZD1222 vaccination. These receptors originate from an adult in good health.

The CDR3 DNA reads TGTGCCAGCAGCTTATCAGAGACCAACCAAGAGACCCAGTACTTC. This encodes CASSLSETNQETQYF. The rearrangement joins TRBV7-9 to TRBJ2-5, with D unclear. The V gene's germline CDR1 is SEHNR and CDR2 FQNEAQ (reference sequence). The CDR3 length is 15 residues. V was trimmed by 2 bases and J by 0 bases, leaving 10 bases between them.

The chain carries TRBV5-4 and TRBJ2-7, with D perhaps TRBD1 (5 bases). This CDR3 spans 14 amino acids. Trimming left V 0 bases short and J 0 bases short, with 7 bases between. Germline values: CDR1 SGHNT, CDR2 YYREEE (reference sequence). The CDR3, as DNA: TGTGCCAGCAGCTTGGTCAGGGACTCCTACGAGCAGTACTTC. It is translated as CASSLVRDSYEQYF.

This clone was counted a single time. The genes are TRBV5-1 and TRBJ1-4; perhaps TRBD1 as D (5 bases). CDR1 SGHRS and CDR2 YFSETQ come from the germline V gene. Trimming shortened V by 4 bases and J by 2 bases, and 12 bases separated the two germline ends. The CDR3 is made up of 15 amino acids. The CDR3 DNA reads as TGCGCCAGCAGCCTGGCGGGGGGGACTAATGAAAAACTGTTTTTT. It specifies CASSLAGGTNEKLFF.

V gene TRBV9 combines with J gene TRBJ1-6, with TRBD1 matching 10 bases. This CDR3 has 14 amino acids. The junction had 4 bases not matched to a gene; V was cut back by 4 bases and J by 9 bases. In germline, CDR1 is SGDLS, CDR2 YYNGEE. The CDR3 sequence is CASSSDRGLSPLHF. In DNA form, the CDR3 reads TGTGCCAGCAGCTCTGACAGGGGGCTTTCACCCCTCCACTTT. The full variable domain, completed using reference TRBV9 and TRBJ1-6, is DSGVTQTPKHLITATGQRVTLRCSPRSGDLSVYWYQQSLDQGLQFLIQYYNGEERAKGNILERFSAQQFPDLHSELNLSSLELGDSALYFCASSSDRGLSPLHFGNGTRLTVT.

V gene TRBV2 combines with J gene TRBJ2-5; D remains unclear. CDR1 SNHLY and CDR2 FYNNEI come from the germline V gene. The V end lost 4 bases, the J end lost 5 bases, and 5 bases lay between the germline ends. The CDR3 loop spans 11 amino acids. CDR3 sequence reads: CASSASETQYF. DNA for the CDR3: TGTGCCAGCAGTGCTTCGGAGACCCAGTACTTC. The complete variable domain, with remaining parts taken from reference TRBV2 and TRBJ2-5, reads EPEVTQTPSHQVTQMGQEVILRCVPISNHLYFYWYRQILGQKVEFLVSFYNNEISEKSEIFDDQFSVERPDGSNFTLKIRSTKLEDSAMYFCASSASETQYFGPGTRLLVL.

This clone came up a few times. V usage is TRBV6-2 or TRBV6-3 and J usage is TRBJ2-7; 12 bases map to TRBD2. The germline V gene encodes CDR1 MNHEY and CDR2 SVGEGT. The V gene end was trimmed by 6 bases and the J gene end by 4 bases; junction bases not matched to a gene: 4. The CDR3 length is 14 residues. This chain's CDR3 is CASSMTSGSYEQYF. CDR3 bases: TGTGCCAGCAGCATGACTAGCGGGAGTTACGAGCAGTACTTC.

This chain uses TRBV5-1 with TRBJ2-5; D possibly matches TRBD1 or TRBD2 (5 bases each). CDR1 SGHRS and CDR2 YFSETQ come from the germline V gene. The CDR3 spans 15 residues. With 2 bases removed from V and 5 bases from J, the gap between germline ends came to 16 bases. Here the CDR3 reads CASSFGVTGTETQYF. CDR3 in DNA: TGCGCCAGCAGCTTTGGCGTGACGGGGACGGAGACCCAGTACTTC.

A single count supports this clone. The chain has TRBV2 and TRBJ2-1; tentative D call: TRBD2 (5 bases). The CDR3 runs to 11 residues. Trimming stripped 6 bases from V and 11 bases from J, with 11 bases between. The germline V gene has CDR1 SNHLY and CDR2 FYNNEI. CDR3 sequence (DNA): TGTGCCAGCAGCCTGGACGGGAAGCAGTTCTTC. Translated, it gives CASSLDGKQFF.

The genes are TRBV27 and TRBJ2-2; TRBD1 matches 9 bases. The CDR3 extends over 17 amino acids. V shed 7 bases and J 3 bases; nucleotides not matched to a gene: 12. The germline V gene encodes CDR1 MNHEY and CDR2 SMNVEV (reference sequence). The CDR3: CASTIQGTGTYTGELFF. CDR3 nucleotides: TGTGCCAGCACTATCCAGGGGACAGGGACCTACACCGGGGAGCTGTTTTTT.

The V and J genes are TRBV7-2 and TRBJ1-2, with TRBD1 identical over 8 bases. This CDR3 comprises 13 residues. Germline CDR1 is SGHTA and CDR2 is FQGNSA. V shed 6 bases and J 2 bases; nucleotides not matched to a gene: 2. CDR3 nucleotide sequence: TGTGCCAGCAGATGGACAGGGAACTATGGCTACACCTTC. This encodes CASRWTGNYGYTF. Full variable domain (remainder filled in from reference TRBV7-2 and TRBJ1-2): GAGVSQSPSNKVTEKGKDVELRCDPISGHTALYWYRQSLGQGLEFLIYFQGNSAPDKSGLPSDRFSAERTGGSVSTLTIQRTQQEDSAVYLCASRWTGNYGYTFGSGTRLTVV.

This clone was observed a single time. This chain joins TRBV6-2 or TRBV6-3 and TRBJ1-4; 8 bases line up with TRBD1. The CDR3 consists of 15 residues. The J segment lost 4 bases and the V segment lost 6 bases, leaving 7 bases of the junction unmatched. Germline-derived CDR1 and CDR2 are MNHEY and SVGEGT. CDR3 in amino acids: CASSPGQGLNEKLFF. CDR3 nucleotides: TGTGCCAGCAGCCCTGGACAGGGTCTTAATGAAAAACTGTTTTTT.

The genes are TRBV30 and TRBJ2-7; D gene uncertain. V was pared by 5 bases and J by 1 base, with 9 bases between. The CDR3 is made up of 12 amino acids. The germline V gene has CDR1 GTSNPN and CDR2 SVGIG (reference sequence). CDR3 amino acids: CAWGISSYEQYF. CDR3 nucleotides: TGTGCCTGGGGGATCTCATCCTACGAGCAGTACTTC.

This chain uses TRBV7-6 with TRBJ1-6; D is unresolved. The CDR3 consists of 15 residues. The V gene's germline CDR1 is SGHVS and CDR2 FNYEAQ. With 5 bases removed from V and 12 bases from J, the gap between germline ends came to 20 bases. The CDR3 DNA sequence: TGTGCCAGCAGCCTTAATATCCAGGATGGGATACCCCTCCACTTT. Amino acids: CASSLNIQDGIPLHF.

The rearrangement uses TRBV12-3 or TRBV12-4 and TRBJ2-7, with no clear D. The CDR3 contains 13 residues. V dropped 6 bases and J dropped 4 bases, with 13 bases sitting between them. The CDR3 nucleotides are TGTGCCAGCAGGCGAAGTGGACGATACGAGCAGTACTTC. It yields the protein CASRRSGRYEQYF.

For the CDR3, the DNA is TGTGCCAGCAGCTTAGCAAGTAATGAGCAGTTCTTC. This codes for CASSLASNEQFF. The chain uses TRBV7-7 and TRBJ2-1; D is uncertain. V was cut by 0 bases and J by 7 bases, with 4 bases left in between. This CDR3 is built from 12 residues. Germline CDR1 SSHAT, CDR2 FNYEAQ (reference sequence).

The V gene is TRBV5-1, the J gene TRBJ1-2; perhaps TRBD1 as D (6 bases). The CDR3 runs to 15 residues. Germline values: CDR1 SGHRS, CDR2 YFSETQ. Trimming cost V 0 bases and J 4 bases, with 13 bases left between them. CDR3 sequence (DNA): TGCGCCAGCAGCTTGGAGGGGGGCACCTTCTATGGCTACACCTTC. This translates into CASSLEGGTFYGYTF.

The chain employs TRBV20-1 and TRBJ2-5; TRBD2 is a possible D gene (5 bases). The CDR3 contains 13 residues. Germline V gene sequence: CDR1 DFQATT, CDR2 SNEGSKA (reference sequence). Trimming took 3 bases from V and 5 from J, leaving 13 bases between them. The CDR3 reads CSASERYGETQYF. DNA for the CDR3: TGCAGTGCTAGTGAGCGGTACGGGGAGACCCAGTACTTC.

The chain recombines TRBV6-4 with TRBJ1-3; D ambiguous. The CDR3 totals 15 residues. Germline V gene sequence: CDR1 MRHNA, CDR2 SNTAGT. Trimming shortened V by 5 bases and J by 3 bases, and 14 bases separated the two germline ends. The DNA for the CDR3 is TGTGCCAGCAGTTATGACTCCACCATTGGAAACACCATATATTTT. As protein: CASSYDSTIGNTIYF.

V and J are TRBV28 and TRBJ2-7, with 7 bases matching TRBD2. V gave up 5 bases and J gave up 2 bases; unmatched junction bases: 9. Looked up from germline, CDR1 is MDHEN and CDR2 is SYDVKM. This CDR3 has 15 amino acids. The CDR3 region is CASSPGASGAYEQYF. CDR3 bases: TGTGCCAGCAGTCCCGGGGCTAGCGGTGCCTACGAGCAGTACTTC.

Written as DNA, the CDR3 is TGTGCCAGCGTAGCTAATCCGCTTAACTATGGCTACACCTTC. Translation: CASVANPLNYGYTF. The J gene is TRBJ1-2, the V gene TRBV6-5; D not certain. Germline CDR1 MNHEY, CDR2 SVGAGI. This CDR3 region has 14 residues. The V end was cut by 8 bases, the J end by 1 base, with 14 bases between.

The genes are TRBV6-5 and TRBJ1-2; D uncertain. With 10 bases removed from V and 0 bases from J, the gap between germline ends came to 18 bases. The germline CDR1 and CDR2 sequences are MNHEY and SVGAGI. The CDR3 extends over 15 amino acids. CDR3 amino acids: CATQPGGTANYGYTF. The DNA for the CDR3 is TGTGCCACCCAACCGGGAGGAACAGCTAACTATGGCTACACCTTC.